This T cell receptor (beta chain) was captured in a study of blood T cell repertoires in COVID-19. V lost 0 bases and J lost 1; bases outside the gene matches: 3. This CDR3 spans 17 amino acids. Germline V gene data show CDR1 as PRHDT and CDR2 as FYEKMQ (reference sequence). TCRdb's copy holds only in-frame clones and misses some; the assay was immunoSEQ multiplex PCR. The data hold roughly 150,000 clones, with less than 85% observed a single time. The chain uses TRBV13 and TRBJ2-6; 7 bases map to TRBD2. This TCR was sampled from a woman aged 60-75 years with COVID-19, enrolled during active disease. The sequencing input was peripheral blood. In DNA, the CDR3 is TGTGCCAGCAGCTTAGGCGGGGGGAGGTCTGGGGCCAACGTCCTGACTTTC. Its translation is CASSLGGGRSGANVLTF.